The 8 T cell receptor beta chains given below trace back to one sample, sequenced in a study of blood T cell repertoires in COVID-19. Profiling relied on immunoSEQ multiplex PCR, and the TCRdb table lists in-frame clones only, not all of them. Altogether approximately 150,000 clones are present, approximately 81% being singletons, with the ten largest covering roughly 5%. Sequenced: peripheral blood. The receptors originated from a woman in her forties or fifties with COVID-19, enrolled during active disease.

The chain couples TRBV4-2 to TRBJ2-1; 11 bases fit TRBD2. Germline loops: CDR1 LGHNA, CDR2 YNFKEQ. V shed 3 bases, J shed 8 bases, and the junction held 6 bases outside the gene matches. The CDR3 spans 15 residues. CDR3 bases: TGTGCCAGCAGCCATCTTAGCGGGGGGGTCGATGAGCAGTTCTTC. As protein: CASSHLSGGVDEQFF.

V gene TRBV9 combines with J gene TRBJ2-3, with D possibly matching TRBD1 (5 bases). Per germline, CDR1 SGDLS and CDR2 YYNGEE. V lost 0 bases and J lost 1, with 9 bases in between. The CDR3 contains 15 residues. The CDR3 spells CASSVGGSGTDTQYF. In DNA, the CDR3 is TGTGCCAGCAGCGTAGGGGGCAGCGGCACAGATACGCAGTATTTT. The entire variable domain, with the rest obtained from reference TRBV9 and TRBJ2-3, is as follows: DSGVTQTPKHLITATGQRVTLRCSPRSGDLSVYWYQQSLDQGLQFLIQYYNGEERAKGNILERFSAQQFPDLHSELNLSSLELGDSALYFCASSVGGSGTDTQYFGPGTRLTVL.

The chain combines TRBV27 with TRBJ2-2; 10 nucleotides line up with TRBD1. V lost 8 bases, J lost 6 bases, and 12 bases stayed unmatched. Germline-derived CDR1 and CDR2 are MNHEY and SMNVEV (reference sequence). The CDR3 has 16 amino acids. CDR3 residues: CASCTTGGTHPGELFF. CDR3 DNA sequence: TGTGCCAGCTGCACGACAGGGGGCACACATCCCGGGGAGCTGTTTTTT.

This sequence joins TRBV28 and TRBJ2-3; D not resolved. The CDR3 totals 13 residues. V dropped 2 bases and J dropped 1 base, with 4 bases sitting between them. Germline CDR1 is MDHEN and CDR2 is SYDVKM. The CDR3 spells CASSLEGTDTQYF. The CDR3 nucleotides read TGTGCCAGCAGTTTAGAGGGCACAGATACGCAGTATTTT.

Here the CDR3 reads CAWTGGPNSPLHF. The CDR3 bases are TGTGCCTGGACAGGGGGACCTAATTCACCCCTCCACTTT. This chain links TRBV30 with TRBJ1-6; TRBD1 matches at 7 bases. The CDR3 covers 13 residues. CDR1 GTSNPN and CDR2 SVGIG come from the germline V gene (reference sequence). V was clipped by 4 bases and J by 6 bases; unmatched bases: 3.

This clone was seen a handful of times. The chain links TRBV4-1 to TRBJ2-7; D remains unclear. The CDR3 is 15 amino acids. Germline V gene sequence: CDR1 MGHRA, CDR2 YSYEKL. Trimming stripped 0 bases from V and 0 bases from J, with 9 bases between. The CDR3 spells CASSQDLPGSYEQYF. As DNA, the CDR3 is TGCGCCAGCAGCCAAGATCTTCCGGGCTCCTACGAGCAGTACTTC.

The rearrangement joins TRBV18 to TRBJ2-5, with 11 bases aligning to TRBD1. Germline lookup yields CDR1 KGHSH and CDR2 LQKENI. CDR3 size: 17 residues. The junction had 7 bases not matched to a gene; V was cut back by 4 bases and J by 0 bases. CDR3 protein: CASSRFGQGANQETQYF. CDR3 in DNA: TGTGCCAGCTCACGTTTCGGACAGGGGGCAAACCAAGAGACCCAGTACTTC.

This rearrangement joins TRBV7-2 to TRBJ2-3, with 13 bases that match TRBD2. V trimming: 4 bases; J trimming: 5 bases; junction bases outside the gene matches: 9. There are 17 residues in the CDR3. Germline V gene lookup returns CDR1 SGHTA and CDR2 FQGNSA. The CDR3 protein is CASSWSTSGGAGDTQYF. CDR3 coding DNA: TGTGCCAGCAGCTGGAGTACTAGCGGGGGGGCCGGAGATACGCAGTATTTT.